These 8 T cell receptor beta chains originate from one sample sequenced in a study of cytomegalovirus exposure and HLA in healthy donors. Primers included in the PCR were 60 Vbeta and 13 Jbeta primers. Repertoires were generated with immunoSEQ multiplex PCR, while TCRdb's copy carries only in-frame clones and drops some. Its listing shows around 76,000 clones. The sequenced sample consisted of PBMCs. These receptors all stem from a woman in her sixties or seventies in good health and CMV-seronegative.

The chain joins TRBV11-3 to TRBJ1-5, with D perhaps TRBD1 (5 bases). CDR1 and CDR2 from the germline V gene are SGHNT and YENEEA. Trimming removed 4 bases from V and 1 base from J, with 14 bases in between. The CDR3 contains 16 residues. CDR3 protein: CASSSQLTVSNQPQHF. The CDR3 DNA follows: TGTGCCAGCAGCTCCCAATTGACAGTAAGCAATCAGCCCCAGCATTTT.

The V gene is TRBV9, the J gene TRBJ2-1; D possibly corresponds to TRBD2 (5 bases). Germline V CDR1 and CDR2: SGDLS, YYNGEE. The CDR3 totals 14 residues. V lost 4 bases and J lost 7, with 15 bases in between. CDR3 DNA: TGTGCCAGCAGCTCAACCCATCCGGGGAATGAGCAGTTCTTC. Translation gives CASSSTHPGNEQFF.

The gene calls are TRBV7-6 and TRBJ2-7; 9 bases are a match to TRBD1. V lost 2 bases and J lost 4; bases outside the gene matches: 9. This CDR3 comprises 16 residues. Germline V gene lookup returns CDR1 SGHVS and CDR2 FNYEAQ. CDR3 in DNA: TGTGCCAGCAGCTTAAGCCCGGGACAGGGCGGGTACGAGCAGTACTTC. The encoded protein is CASSLSPGQGGYEQYF. The full variable domain, rest sourced from reference TRBV7-6 and TRBJ2-7, is GAGVSQSPRYKVTKRGQDVALRCDPISGHVSLYWYRQALGQGPEFLTYFNYEAQQDKSGLPNDRFSAERPEGSISTLTIQRTEQRDSAMYRCASSLSPGQGGYEQYFGPGTRLTVT.

On this clone itself: At the DNA level, this CDR3 is encoded by other sequences in the same sample as well. The chain carries TRBV6-1 and TRBJ2-7, with TRBD2 identical over 11 bases. This CDR3 is built from 16 residues. The J segment lost 5 bases and the V segment lost 3 bases, leaving 9 bases of the junction unmatched. Germline-derived CDR1 and CDR2 are MNHNS and SASEGT. The CDR3 here is CASSDHDLAGGDEQYF. The CDR3 coding sequence is TGTGCCAGCAGTGATCACGACCTAGCGGGAGGAGACGAGCAGTACTTC.

The chain combines TRBV7-2 with TRBJ2-2; D uncertain. Germline values: CDR1 SGHTA, CDR2 FQGNSA. This CDR3 has 13 residues. V lost 5 bases and J 8 bases, leaving 12 bases between the germline ends. The CDR3 DNA sequence: TGTGCCAGCAGCCTAGAAGGAGCGGGGGAGCTGTTTTTT. Translated: CASSLEGAGELFF.

V usage is TRBV7-2 and J usage is TRBJ1-2; 8 bases agree with TRBD1. The V and J ends lost 4 bases and 7 bases, in that order; junction bases with no gene match: 5. The CDR3 runs 13 residues. Germline lookup yields CDR1 SGHTA and CDR2 FQGNSA. The CDR3 loop reads CASSSTGEGGYTF. CDR3 DNA: TGTGCCAGCAGCTCGACAGGGGAAGGTGGCTACACCTTC.

The chain has TRBV5-4 and TRBJ2-1, with D maybe TRBD1 (6 bases). Trimming took off 3 bases at V and 10 bases at J, with 17 bases between the two ends. This CDR3 region has 14 residues. The germline V gene has CDR1 SGHNT and CDR2 YYREEE (reference sequence). CDR3 nucleotides: TGTGCCAGCAGCTCCAAAAACCGGGACATAGAGCAGTTCTTC. It is translated as CASSSKNRDIEQFF.

The V gene is TRBV7-9, the J gene TRBJ2-3, with a weak D call TRBD2 (5 bases). CDR1 SEHNR and CDR2 FQNEAQ come from the germline V gene (reference sequence). The CDR3 length is 15 residues. Between the trimmed V and J ends, which lost 0 bases and 2 bases, there was a span of 9 bases. CDR3 DNA sequence: TGTGCCAGCAGCTTAGCCCCGGACTTCACAGATACGCAGTATTTT. Translation: CASSLAPDFTDTQYF.